These 5 T cell receptor beta chains share one sample of origin, sequenced in a study of blood T cell repertoires in COVID-19. Method: immunoSEQ multiplex PCR; TCRdb's copy keeps in-frame clones and lacks some. The sample has 150,000 or so clones, 65% to 90% seen once. The sample comprised peripheral blood. The receptors originated from a woman aged 55-70 years with COVID-19, enrolled during active disease.

This rearrangement joins TRBV12-3 or TRBV12-4 to TRBJ2-7; TRBD2 matches 8 bases. Unmatched junction bases numbered 6, after V lost 4 bases and J lost 7 bases. This CDR3 comprises 13 residues. DNA for the CDR3: TGTGCCAGCAGTTCTGGACTAGCAGGGGAGCAGTACGTC. It codes for CASSSGLAGEQYV.

The chain combines TRBV6-5 with TRBJ1-2, with TRBD1 as a possible D gene (5 bases). The CDR3 runs to 14 residues. Germline V lookup: CDR1 MNHEY, CDR2 SVGAGI. Between the trimmed V and J ends, which lost 7 bases and 8 bases, there was a span of 20 bases. As DNA, the CDR3 is TGTGCCAGCACCCCCGTAGGGGATCCGAAGGGCTACACCTTC. It translates to CASTPVGDPKGYTF.

About this clone: Compared with germline, one end of the junction differs, possibly owing to a read error. The V and J genes are TRBV7-7 and TRBJ1-3, with D unresolved. The CDR3 covers 14 residues. The germline V gene encodes CDR1 SSHAT and CDR2 FNYEAQ (reference sequence). The CDR3 reads CASSSGRAGNTIYF. The DNA of the CDR3 is TGTGCTAGCAGCAGCGGGAGGGCCGGAAACACCATATATTTT.

This chain links TRBV9 with TRBJ2-3, with 11 bases lining up with TRBD2. CDR1 SGDLS and CDR2 YYNGEE come from the germline V gene. The length of the CDR3 is 16 residues. With 0 bases clipped from V and 0 bases from J, the junction kept 0 bases outside the gene matches. As DNA, the CDR3 is TGTGCCAGCAGCGTAGCTAGCGGGAGGAGCACAGATACGCAGTATTTT. As protein: CASSVASGRSTDTQYF.

The J gene is TRBJ1-2, the V gene TRBV7-9; 10 nucleotides match TRBD1. The CDR3 contains 13 residues. V dropped 1 base and J dropped 12; count of bases not matched to a gene: 5. Germline V gene lookup returns CDR1 SEHNR and CDR2 FQNEAQ (reference sequence). This chain's CDR3 is CASSLEGTGENTF. The CDR3 DNA is TGTGCCAGCAGCTTAGAGGGGACAGGGGAAAACACCTTC.